This T cell receptor (beta chain) was recorded in a study of blood T cell repertoires in COVID-19. Study information: Sites in the United States, Italy and Spain provided acute and convalescent COVID-19 samples.

V was clipped by 3 bases and J by 6 bases, with 10 bases between them. This CDR3 is built from 13 residues. Germline lookup yields CDR1 MNHNS and CDR2 SASEGT. Assay: immunoSEQ multiplex PCR; the TCRdb copy retains only in-frame clones and omits some. The sample carries more than 140,000 clones, around 80% recorded once. Source material: peripheral blood. The source is a woman aged 45-60 years in a cohort sampled during active or convalescent COVID-19. The chain couples TRBV6-1 to TRBJ2-3, with D perhaps TRBD1 (6 bases). DNA of the CDR3: TGTGCCAGCAGTGAGTACGGACAGGATACGCAGTATTTT. Protein product: CASSEYGQDTQYF.